The TCR beta chain described here comes from a study of Ad26.COV2.S vaccination and SARS-CoV-2 variants. The CDR3 covers 13 residues. V lost 4 bases to trimming and J lost 4 bases, with 8 bases between them. Germline CDR1 and CDR2: MNHEY and SVGEGT. Specified treatment: some 19 received Ad26.COV2.S at low or high dose, single or two shots; roughly five received placebo; per-sample allocation not given. On day 63 after the first injection, vaccine and placebo recipients gave samples. A Boston adult aged 18-55 years was the donor. Here immunoSEQ multiplex PCR was the method, and the copy in TCRdb shows in-frame clones only, minus some. The sample holds some 450,000 clones; roughly 88% are singletons and the top ten take about 4.4%.

V gene TRBV6-2 or TRBV6-3 combines with J gene TRBJ1-5; weak D call: TRBD1 (6 bases). The source material was peripheral blood, sampled in a trial of Ad26.COV2.S vaccine versus placebo. The sequence was obtained from a person aged 18-65 years who received the Ad26.COV2.S COVID-19 vaccine or a placebo. CDR3 protein: CASSSQGNQPQHF. The CDR3 nucleotides read TGTGCCAGCAGTTCTCAGGGGAATCAGCCCCAGCATTTT.